The clone carrying this TCR beta chain was counted ten times or more. This specimen belongs to a study of early T cells in non-severe SARS-CoV-2 infection. Attached unique molecular identifiers marked individual cDNA molecules. From the 5' RACE reads, TCRdb called clonotypes with MiXCR, one entry per CDR3 protein. The table includes approximately 90,000 distinct CDR3 sequences, approximately 12% detected once. Germline V lookup: CDR1 PRHDT, CDR2 FYEKMQ (reference sequence). With 5 bases clipped from V and 6 bases from J, the junction kept 11 bases outside the gene matches. The CDR3 sequence is 16 residues long.

Sequenced here: whole blood, sampled at baseline. The origin of this receptor is an adult who was a healthcare worker with PCR-confirmed SARS-CoV-2 infection or an uninfected control (not recorded which). This rearrangement joins TRBV13 to TRBJ1-2; TRBD1 agrees at 11 bases. The CDR3 coding sequence is TGTGCCAGCAGCCTAAATCCAGGGACAGGGGGTAATGGCTACACCTTC. Amino acid sequence: CASSLNPGTGGNGYTF.